This T cell receptor beta chain came from a study of blood T cell repertoires in COVID-19. Germline lookup yields CDR1 MGHRA and CDR2 YSYEKL. V was clipped by 2 bases and J by 4 bases, with 17 bases between them. This CDR3 comprises 16 residues. Original data processing: Estimation of nucleated cell counts relied on the amplification of reference gene primers. Some clones are missing from TCRdb's copy, which holds only in-frame ones; the method was immunoSEQ multiplex PCR. V and J calls and clone size are those listed in that table; D and trimming were worked out from the DNA. Among some 70,000 clones listed, 70% to 90% were seen once.

The sequence was collected from a man between 65 and 79 years old with active or convalescent COVID-19. The sample was peripheral blood. The J gene is TRBJ2-5, the V gene TRBV4-1; D possibly corresponds to TRBD1 (6 bases). For the CDR3, the DNA is TGCGCCAGCAGCCAACGCCAGGGGAGCGGTAGAGAGACCCAGTACTTC. Its protein product is CASSQRQGSGRETQYF.